Each of the 22 T cell receptor beta chains below was sequenced from the same sample in a study of read filtering for tumor transcriptome and immune sequencing. From roughly 390 ng of RNA, a library with molecular barcoded alpha/delta and beta/gamma adaptors was made. A single record per CDR3 protein comes from TCRdb applying MiXCR to the reads. The table records 75,000 to 95,000 distinct CDR3 sequences, around 12% of them present only once. The material sequenced was a population of CD138-negative cells sorted from bone marrow. The receptors stem from a donor at least 40 years old with multiple myeloma.

This clonotype was counted many times. This chain connects TRBV20-1 to TRBJ1-3; 7 nucleotides agree with TRBD1. Trimming took 4 bases from V and 4 from J; bases not matched to a gene: 7. The CDR3 is 14 amino acids. The V gene's germline CDR1 is DFQATT and CDR2 SNEGSKA (reference sequence). CDR3 amino acids: CSATDRVLGNTIYF. The CDR3 DNA reads TGCAGTGCTACCGACAGGGTTTTGGGAAACACCATATATTTT.

This clonotype showed up many times. This chain uses TRBV5-1 with TRBJ2-7; 7 nucleotides agree with TRBD1. The germline gives CDR1 SGHRS, CDR2 YFSETQ. V was pared by 4 bases and J by 3 bases, with 10 bases of the junction left unmatched. The CDR3 spans 15 residues. CDR3 nucleotides: TGCGCCAGCAGCCCCCGACAGGGAACTAACTACGAGCAGTACTTC. It specifies CASSPRQGTNYEQYF. The variable domain in full, completed from reference TRBV5-1 and TRBJ2-7, reads KAGVTQTPRYLIKTRGQQVTLSCSPISGHRSVSWYQQTPGQGLQFLFEYFSETQRNKGNFPGRFSGRQFSNSRSEMNVSTLELGDSALYLCASSPRQGTNYEQYFGPGTRLTVT.

This clonotype appeared a few times. V and J are TRBV5-1 and TRBJ1-2; 7 nucleotides match TRBD1. This CDR3 contains 13 residues. CDR1 SGHRS and CDR2 YFSETQ come from the germline V gene. V was pared by 5 bases and J by 6 bases, with 7 bases of the junction left unmatched. The DNA of the CDR3 is TGCGCCAGCAGGTCGCAGGGGGGAGATGGCTACACCTTC. Protein: CASRSQGGDGYTF. The whole variable domain, filled in from reference TRBV5-1 and TRBJ1-2, reads KAGVTQTPRYLIKTRGQQVTLSCSPISGHRSVSWYQQTPGQGLQFLFEYFSETQRNKGNFPGRFSGRQFSNSRSEMNVSTLELGDSALYLCASRSQGGDGYTFGSGTRLTVV.

This clonotype was seen at least ten times. This sequence joins TRBV6-1 and TRBJ2-2; D ambiguous. Germline V gives CDR1 MNHNS, CDR2 SASEGT. The CDR3 totals 14 residues. Trimming left V 4 bases short and J 2 bases short, with 8 bases between. This CDR3 is CASSVERNTGELFF. In nucleotides, the CDR3 is TGTGCCAGCAGTGTAGAGAGAAACACCGGGGAGCTGTTTTTT.

This clonotype was observed a handful of times. This chain joins TRBV30 and TRBJ1-6; D may be TRBD1 (6 bases). The CDR3 runs to 12 residues. CDR1 GTSNPN and CDR2 SVGIG come from the germline V gene (reference sequence). Trimming left V 3 bases short and J 8 bases short, with 8 bases between. CDR3 sequence: CAWRAGDSPLHF. CDR3 bases: TGTGCCTGGAGGGCAGGGGATTCACCCCTCCACTTT.

On this clonotype: One base away lies a much larger clone, so this may be a sequencing read error. The rearrangement uses TRBV20-1 and TRBJ2-7; D may be TRBD2 (5 bases). The CDR3 is made up of 15 amino acids. Germline V gene sequence: CDR1 DFQATT, CDR2 SNEGSKA (reference sequence). The CDR3 spells CSALAPGLVSYQQYF. Here the CDR3 DNA reads TGCAGTGCTCTCGCCCCAGGACTGGTCTCCTACCAGCAGTACTTC.

This clonotype has a count of ten or more. J is TRBJ2-7 and V is TRBV7-9, with 8 bases fitting TRBD1. CDR1 is SEHNR and CDR2 is FQNEAQ in the germline V gene (reference sequence). V gave up 3 bases and J gave up 6 bases; unmatched junction bases: 4. This CDR3 is 13 amino acids long. CDR3 bases: TGTGCCAGCAGCTTGGGGGACAGGCCCGAGCAGTACTTC. This gives the protein CASSLGDRPEQYF.

This clonotype was recorded a few times. This chain uses TRBV14 with TRBJ1-2; D call uncertain. V lost 4 bases, J lost 2 bases, and 14 bases lay in between. The CDR3 contains 15 residues. CDR1 and CDR2 (germline): SGHDN, FVKESK. The CDR3 region has the DNA TGTGCCAGCAGCCGAGATAATGACGCGAACTATGGCTACACCTTC. This encodes CASSRDNDANYGYTF.

This clonotype was recorded at least ten times. The CDR3 here is CASNAFEETGDTQYF. The CDR3 region has the DNA TGCGCCAGCAACGCGTTCGAGGAGACGGGCGATACGCAGTATTTT. The genes are TRBV5-1 and TRBJ2-3; D not resolved. The CDR3 length is 15 residues. In germline, CDR1 is SGHRS, CDR2 YFSETQ. The V end was cut by 6 bases, the J end by 6 bases, with 20 bases between.

This clonotype occurred many times. The rearrangement joins TRBV7-9 to TRBJ2-7, with D uncertain. The CDR3 runs to 11 residues. Trimming left V 1 base short and J 5 bases short, with 3 bases between. The V gene's germline CDR1 is SEHNR and CDR2 FQNEAQ (reference sequence). The CDR3 region has the DNA TGTGCCAGCAGCTTAGTGAACGAGCAGTACTTC. This translates into CASSLVNEQYF.

The rearrangement links TRBV10-3 to TRBJ2-2, with D possibly being TRBD2 (6 bases). The germline CDR1 and CDR2 sequences are ENHRY and SYGVKD. V lost 8 bases and J 6 bases, leaving 16 bases between the germline ends. The length of the CDR3 is 14 residues. This chain's CDR3 is CAIPSGFSAGELFF. The CDR3 DNA reads TGTGCCATCCCCAGCGGGTTTAGCGCCGGGGAGCTGTTTTTT.

The V gene is TRBV15, the J gene TRBJ2-6, with a tentative D call TRBD1 (6 bases). This CDR3 contains 19 residues. V dropped 0 bases and J dropped 0 bases, with 15 bases sitting between them. Germline V gene sequence: CDR1 LNHNV, CDR2 YYDKDF (reference sequence). The CDR3 DNA reads TGTGCCACCAGCAGAGAACGAGCCAGGGGACCCTCTGGGGCCAACGTCCTGACTTTC. It is translated as CATSRERARGPSGANVLTF.

This clonotype was counted only a few times. Since a much larger clone is just one base distant, this may be a read error. The chain links TRBV20-1 to TRBJ2-1; 8 positions match TRBD2. Germline loops: CDR1 DFQATT, CDR2 SNEGSKA (reference sequence). CDR3 size: 12 residues. CDR3 nucleotides: TGCAGTGCTAGACTAGCGGGCAATGTGCAGTTCTTC. Translation gives CSARLAGNVQFF.

This clonotype was recorded only once. A much larger clonotype is one base distant, so this may be a read error. This rearrangement joins TRBV6-1 to TRBJ2-5; the match to TRBD1 covers 7 bases. The CDR3 is 15 amino acids. Per the germline V gene, CDR1 is MNHNS and CDR2 is SASEGT. This chain's CDR3 is CVSSGITGVGETQYF. The DNA of the CDR3 is TGTGTCAGCAGTGGAATAACAGGGGTTGGGGAGACCCAGTACTTC.

This sequence joins TRBV19 and TRBJ1-5; 10 nucleotides line up with TRBD1. CDR1 is LNHDA and CDR2 is SQIVND in the germline V gene (reference sequence). The CDR3 loop spans 15 amino acids. Trimming took 3 bases from V and 7 from J; bases not matched to a gene: 6. The CDR3 is CASSIGGQGNQPQHF. The CDR3 DNA follows: TGTGCCAGTAGTATCGGGGGACAGGGGAACCAGCCCCAGCATTTT.

This clonotype was seen repeatedly, ten times or more. This chain connects TRBV20-1 to TRBJ1-3; tentative D call: TRBD1 (5 bases). V was trimmed by 3 bases and J by 2 bases, leaving 11 bases between them. The CDR3 has 14 residues. Germline CDR1 is DFQATT and CDR2 is SNEGSKA (reference sequence). The CDR3 spells CSARSGGTGNTIYF. The CDR3 DNA follows: TGCAGTGCTAGGAGCGGGGGGACTGGAAACACCATATATTTT.

This clonotype was seen only a few times. This rearrangement joins TRBV3-1 to TRBJ2-5; TRBD2 is a possible D gene (6 bases). CDR1 is LGHDT, CDR2 YNNKEL, per germline (reference sequence). The CDR3 spans 13 residues. The ends were cut back, 0 bases at V and 5 bases at J, with 7 bases in the middle. The DNA of the CDR3 is TGTGCCAGCAGCCAAGATGGAGGGGAGACCCAGTACTTC. It translates to CASSQDGGETQYF.

This clonotype was detected many times. The V call is TRBV5-1, the J call TRBJ1-6, with 11 bases aligning to TRBD1. CDR3 size: 16 residues. V gave up 3 bases and J gave up 7 bases; unmatched junction bases: 6. CDR1 and CDR2 from the germline V gene are SGHRS and YFSETQ. This CDR3 is CASSWSGTGGNSPLHF. Here the CDR3 DNA reads TGCGCCAGCAGCTGGAGCGGGACAGGGGGAAATTCACCCCTCCACTTT.

The table lists this clonotype with many counts. The CDR3 sequence is CASSLNPVSTEAFF. The CDR3 DNA reads as TGTGCCAGCAGCTTAAACCCAGTAAGCACTGAAGCTTTCTTT. This chain links TRBV7-3 with TRBJ1-1, with D uncertain. Between the trimmed V and J ends, which lost 1 base and 4 bases, there was a span of 10 bases. The CDR3 is 14 amino acids. Germline values: CDR1 SGHTA, CDR2 FQGTGA.

Notes on this clonotype: This may stem from a read error, because a much larger clone lies one nucleotide away. This sequence joins TRBV3-1 and TRBJ2-7; D unresolved. Germline V gene sequence: CDR1 LGHDT, CDR2 YNNKEL (reference sequence). The CDR3 sequence is 15 residues long. CDR3 sequence: CASSQETSGNYELYF. DNA of the CDR3: TGTGCCAGCAGCCAAGAAACGTCAGGAAACTACGAGCTGTACTTC.

The table lists this clonotype with many counts. The chain has TRBV7-3 and TRBJ2-4; 7 bases line up with TRBD1. Germline V CDR1 and CDR2: SGHTA, FQGTGA. After removal of 3 bases from V and 9 bases from J, the junction contained 5 bases not matched to a gene. The CDR3 runs 13 residues. The CDR3 protein is CASSFRQGGIQYF. CDR3 nucleotides: TGTGCCAGCAGCTTTCGACAGGGCGGCATTCAGTACTTC.

In this sample, this clonotype turned up many times. The chain combines TRBV7-2 with TRBJ2-5; 7 bases map to TRBD1. Germline-derived CDR1 and CDR2 are SGHTA and FQGNSA. The CDR3 loop spans 16 amino acids. V shed 5 bases, J shed 0 bases, and the junction held 9 bases outside the gene matches. CDR3 region: CASSPQTGQYQETQYF. The CDR3 DNA reads as TGTGCCAGCAGCCCCCAGACAGGGCAATACCAAGAGACCCAGTACTTC.